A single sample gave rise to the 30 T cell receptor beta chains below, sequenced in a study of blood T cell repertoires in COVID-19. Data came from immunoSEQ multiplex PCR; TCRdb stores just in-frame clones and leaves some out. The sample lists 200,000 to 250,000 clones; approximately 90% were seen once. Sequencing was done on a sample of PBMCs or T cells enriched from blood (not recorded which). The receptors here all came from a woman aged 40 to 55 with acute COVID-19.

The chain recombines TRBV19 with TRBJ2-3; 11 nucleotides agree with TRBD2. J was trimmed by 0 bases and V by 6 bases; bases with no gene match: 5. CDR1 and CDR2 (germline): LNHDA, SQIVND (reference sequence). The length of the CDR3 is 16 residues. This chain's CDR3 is CASSLGLADSTDTQYF. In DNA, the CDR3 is TGTGCCAGTAGCCTGGGACTAGCGGATAGCACAGATACGCAGTATTTT.

The DNA of the CDR3 is TGTGCCAGCCATCCCGTCGGGGAATTGAACACCGGGGAGCTGTTTTTT. Translation gives CASHPVGELNTGELFF. The chain carries TRBV7-2 and TRBJ2-2; D might be TRBD2 (5 bases). Trimming took off 8 bases at V and 1 base at J, with 17 bases between the two ends. The CDR3 has 16 residues. CDR1 SGHTA and CDR2 FQGNSA come from the germline V gene.

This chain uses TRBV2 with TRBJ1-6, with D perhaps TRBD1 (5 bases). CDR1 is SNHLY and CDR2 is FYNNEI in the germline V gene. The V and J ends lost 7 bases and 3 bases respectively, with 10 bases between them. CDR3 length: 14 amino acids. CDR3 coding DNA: TGTGCCAGCATGCCCAGGGACTATAATTCACCCCTCCACTTT. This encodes CASMPRDYNSPLHF.

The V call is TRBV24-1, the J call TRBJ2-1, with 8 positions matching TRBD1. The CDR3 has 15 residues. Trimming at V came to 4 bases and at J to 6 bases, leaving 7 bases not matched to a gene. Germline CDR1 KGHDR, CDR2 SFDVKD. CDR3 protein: CATSDRTGPLNEQFF. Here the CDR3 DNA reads TGTGCCACCAGTGACCGGACAGGGCCCCTCAATGAGCAGTTCTTC.

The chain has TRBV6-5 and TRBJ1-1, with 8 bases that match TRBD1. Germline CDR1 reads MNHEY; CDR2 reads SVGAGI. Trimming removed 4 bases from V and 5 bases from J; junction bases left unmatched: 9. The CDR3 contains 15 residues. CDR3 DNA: TGTGCCAGCAGTTCAGACAGGGGAAGGGAGACTGAAGCTTTCTTT. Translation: CASSSDRGRETEAFF.

The DNA for the CDR3 is TGTGCCAGCAGTTCAGGAAACACCATATATTTT. It encodes CASSSGNTIYF. The chain recombines TRBV27 with TRBJ1-3; D gene uncertain. CDR1 is MNHEY and CDR2 is SMNVEV in the germline V gene (reference sequence). The CDR3 contains 11 residues. The V gene lost 4 bases and the J gene lost 4 bases, with 2 bases spanning the gap.

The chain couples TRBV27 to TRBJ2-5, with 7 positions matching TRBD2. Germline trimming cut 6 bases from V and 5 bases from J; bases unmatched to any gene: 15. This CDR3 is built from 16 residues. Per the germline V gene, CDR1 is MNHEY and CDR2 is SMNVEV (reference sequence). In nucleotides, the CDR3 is TGTGCCAGCAGACAACCCGCCGGGGGGTTGAGGGAGACCCAGTACTTC. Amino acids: CASRQPAGGLRETQYF.

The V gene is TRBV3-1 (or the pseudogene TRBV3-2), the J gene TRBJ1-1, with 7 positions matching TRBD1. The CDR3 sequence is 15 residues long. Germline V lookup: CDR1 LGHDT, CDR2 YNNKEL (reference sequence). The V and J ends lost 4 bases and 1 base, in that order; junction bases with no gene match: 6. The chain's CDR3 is CASSLAGQSNTEAFF. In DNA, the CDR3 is TGTGCCAGCAGCCTAGCGGGACAGTCGAACACTGAAGCTTTCTTT.

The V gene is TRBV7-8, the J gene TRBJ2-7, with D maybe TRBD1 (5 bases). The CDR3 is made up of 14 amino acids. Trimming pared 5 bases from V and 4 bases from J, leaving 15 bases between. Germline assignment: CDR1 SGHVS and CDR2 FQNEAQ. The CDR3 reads CASSPFSRAYEQYF. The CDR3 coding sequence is TGTGCCAGCAGCCCCTTCAGCAGGGCGTACGAGCAGTACTTC.

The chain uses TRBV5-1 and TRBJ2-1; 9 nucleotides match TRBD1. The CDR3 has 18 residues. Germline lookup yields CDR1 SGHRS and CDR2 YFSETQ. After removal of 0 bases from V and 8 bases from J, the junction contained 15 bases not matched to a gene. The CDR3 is CASSLAGSGTGNPDEQFF. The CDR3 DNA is TGCGCCAGCAGCTTGGCAGGAAGTGGGACAGGGAATCCGGATGAGCAGTTCTTC.

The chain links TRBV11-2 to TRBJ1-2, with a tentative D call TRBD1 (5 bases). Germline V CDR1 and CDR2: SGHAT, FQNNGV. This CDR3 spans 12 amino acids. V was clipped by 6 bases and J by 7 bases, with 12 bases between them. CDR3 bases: TGTGCCAGCAGGGGGGAGGGATTTGGCTACACCTTC. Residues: CASRGEGFGYTF.

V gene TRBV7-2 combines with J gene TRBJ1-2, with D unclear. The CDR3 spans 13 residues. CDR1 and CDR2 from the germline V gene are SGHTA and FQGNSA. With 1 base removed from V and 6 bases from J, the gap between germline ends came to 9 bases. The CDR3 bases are TGTGCCAGCAGCTTAGGTTCCGTTGATGGCTACACCTTC. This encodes CASSLGSVDGYTF.

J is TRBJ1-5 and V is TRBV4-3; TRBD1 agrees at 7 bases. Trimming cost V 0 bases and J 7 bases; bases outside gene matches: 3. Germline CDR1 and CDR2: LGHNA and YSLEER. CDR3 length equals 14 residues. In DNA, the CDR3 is TGCGCCAGCAGCCAAGAAACAGGGGTCCAGCCCCAGCATTTT. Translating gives CASSQETGVQPQHF.

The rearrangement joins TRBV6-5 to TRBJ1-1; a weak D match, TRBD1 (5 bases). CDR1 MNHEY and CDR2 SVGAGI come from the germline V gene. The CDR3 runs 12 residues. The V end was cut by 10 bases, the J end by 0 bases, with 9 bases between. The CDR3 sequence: CATTGVNTEAFF. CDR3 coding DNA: TGTGCCACCACAGGTGTGAACACTGAAGCTTTCTTT.

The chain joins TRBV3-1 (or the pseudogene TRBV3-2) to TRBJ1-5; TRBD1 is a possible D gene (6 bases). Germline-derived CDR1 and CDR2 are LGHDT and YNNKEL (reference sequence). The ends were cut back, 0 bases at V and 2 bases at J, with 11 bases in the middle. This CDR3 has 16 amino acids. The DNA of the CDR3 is TGTGCCAGCAGCCAAGATGGACAGAAAGGCAATCAGCCCCAGCATTTT. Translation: CASSQDGQKGNQPQHF.

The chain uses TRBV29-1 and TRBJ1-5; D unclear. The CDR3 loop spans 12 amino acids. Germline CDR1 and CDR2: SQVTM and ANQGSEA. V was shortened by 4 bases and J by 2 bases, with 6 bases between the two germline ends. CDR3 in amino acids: CSVGARNQPQHF. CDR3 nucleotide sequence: TGCAGCGTTGGGGCCCGCAATCAGCCCCAGCATTTT.

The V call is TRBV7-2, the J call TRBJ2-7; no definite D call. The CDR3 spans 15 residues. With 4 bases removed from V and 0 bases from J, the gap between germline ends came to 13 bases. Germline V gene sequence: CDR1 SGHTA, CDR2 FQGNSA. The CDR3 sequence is CASSSTRISSYEQYF. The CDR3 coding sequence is TGTGCCAGCAGCTCGACACGGATAAGCTCCTACGAGCAGTACTTC. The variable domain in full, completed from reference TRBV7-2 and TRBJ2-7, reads GAGVSQSPSNKVTEKGKDVELRCDPISGHTALYWYRQSLGQGLEFLIYFQGNSAPDKSGLPSDRFSAERTGGSVSTLTIQRTQQEDSAVYLCASSSTRISSYEQYFGPGTRLTVT.

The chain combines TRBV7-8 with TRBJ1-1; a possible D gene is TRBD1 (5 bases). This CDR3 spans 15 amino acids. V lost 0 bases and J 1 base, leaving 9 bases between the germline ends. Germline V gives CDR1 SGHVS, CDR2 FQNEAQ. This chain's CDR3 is CASSLAWTPNTEAFF. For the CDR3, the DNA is TGTGCCAGCAGCTTAGCGTGGACACCGAACACTGAAGCTTTCTTT. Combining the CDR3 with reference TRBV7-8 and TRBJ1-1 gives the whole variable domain GAGVSQSPRYKVAKRGQDVALRCDPISGHVSLFWYQQALGQGPEFLTYFQNEAQLDKSGLPSDRFFAERPEGSVSTLKIQRTQQEDSAVYLCASSLAWTPNTEAFFGQGTRLTVV.

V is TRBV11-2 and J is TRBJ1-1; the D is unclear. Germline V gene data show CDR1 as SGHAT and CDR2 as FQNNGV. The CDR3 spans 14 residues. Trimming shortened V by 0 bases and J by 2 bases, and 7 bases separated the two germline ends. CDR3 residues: CASSLDYGNTEAFF. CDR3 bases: TGTGCCAGCAGCTTAGATTACGGTAACACTGAAGCTTTCTTT.

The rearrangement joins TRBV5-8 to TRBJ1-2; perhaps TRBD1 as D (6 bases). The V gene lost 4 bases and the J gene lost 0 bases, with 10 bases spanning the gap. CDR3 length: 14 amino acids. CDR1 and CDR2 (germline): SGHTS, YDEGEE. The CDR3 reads CASSTRQANYGYTF. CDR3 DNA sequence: TGTGCCAGCAGCACCAGACAGGCTAACTATGGCTACACCTTC.

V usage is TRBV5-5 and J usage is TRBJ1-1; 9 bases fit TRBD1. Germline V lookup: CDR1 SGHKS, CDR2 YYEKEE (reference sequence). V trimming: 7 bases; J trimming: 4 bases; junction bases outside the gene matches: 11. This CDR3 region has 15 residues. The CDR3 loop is CASASGDRALTEAFF. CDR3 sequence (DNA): TGTGCCAGCGCCTCTGGGGACAGGGCCCTCACTGAAGCTTTCTTT.

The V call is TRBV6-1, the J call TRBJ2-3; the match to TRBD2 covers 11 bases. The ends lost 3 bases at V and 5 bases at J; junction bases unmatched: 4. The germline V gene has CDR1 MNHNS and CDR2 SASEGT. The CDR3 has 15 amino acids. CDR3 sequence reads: CASSDSGGAVDTQYF. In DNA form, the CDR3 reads TGTGCCAGCAGTGATAGCGGGGGGGCCGTAGATACGCAGTATTTT.

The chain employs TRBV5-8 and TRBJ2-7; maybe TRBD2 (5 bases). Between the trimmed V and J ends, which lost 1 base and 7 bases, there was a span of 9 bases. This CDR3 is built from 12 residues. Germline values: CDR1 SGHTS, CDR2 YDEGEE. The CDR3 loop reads CASSLSGWEQYV. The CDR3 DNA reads TGTGCCAGCAGCTTGAGCGGTTGGGAGCAGTACGTC.

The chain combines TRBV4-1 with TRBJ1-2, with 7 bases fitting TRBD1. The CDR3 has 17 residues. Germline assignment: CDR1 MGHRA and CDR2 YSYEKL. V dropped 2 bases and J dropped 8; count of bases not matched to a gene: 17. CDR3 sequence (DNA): TGCGCCAGCAGCCAACGACATACTGGGACAGCCGCGTTCGGCTACACCTTC. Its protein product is CASSQRHTGTAAFGYTF.

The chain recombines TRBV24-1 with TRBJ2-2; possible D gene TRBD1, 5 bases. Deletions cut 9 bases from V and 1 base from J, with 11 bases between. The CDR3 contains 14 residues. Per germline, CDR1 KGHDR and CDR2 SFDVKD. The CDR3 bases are TGTGCCACCCTCGGAGACAGGAACACCGGGGAGCTGTTTTTT. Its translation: CATLGDRNTGELFF.

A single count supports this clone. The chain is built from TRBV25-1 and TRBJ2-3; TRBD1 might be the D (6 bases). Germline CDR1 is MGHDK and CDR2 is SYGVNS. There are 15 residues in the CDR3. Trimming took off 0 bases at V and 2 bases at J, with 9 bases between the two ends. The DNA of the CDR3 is TGTGCCAGCAGTGAATACGGACAGCACACAGATACGCAGTATTTT. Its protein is CASSEYGQHTDTQYF.

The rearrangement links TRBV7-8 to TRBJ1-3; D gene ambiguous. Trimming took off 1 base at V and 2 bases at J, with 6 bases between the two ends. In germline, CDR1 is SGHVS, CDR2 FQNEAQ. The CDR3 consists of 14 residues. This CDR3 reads CASSLVAAGNTIYF. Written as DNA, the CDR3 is TGTGCCAGCAGCTTAGTCGCAGCTGGAAACACCATATATTTT.

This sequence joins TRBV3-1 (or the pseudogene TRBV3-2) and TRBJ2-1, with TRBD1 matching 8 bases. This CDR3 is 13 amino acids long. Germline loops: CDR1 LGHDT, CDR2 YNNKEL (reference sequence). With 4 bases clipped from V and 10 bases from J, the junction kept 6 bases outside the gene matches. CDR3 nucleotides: TGTGCCAGCAGCCCTGTAGGACAGGGCGAGCAGTTCTTC. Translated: CASSPVGQGEQFF.

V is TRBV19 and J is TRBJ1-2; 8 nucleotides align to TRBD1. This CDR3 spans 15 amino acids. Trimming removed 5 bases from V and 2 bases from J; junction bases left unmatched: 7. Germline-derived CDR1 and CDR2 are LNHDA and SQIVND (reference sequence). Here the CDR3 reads CASSPYRQGNYGYTF. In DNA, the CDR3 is TGTGCCAGTAGTCCGTACCGACAGGGGAACTATGGCTACACCTTC.

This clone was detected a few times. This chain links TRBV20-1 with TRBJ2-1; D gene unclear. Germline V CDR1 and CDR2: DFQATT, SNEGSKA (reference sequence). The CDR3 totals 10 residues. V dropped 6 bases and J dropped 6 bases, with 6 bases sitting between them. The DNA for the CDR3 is TGCAGTGCAACTATCAATGAGCAGTTCTTC. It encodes CSATINEQFF.